The present T cell receptor beta chain was sequenced within a study of blood T cell repertoires in COVID-19. Details on this clone: Other DNA sequences within the sample encode an identical CDR3.

As processed by the authors: Amplified reference gene primers provided the basis for estimating nucleated cell counts. Using immunoSEQ multiplex PCR, the repertoire was profiled, and TCRdb retains in-frame clones only, with some absent. V, J and clone size are those of that table, while D and trimming were read from the DNA. The top ten hold around 1.9% of the sample, which has about 260,000 clones, 70% to 85% seen once. Between the trimmed V and J ends, which lost 1 base and 4 bases, there was a span of 8 bases. Germline V lookup: CDR1 LNHNV, CDR2 YYDKDF (reference sequence). The CDR3 runs to 15 residues.

V and J are TRBV15 and TRBJ2-6; maybe TRBD1 (6 bases). The source is a woman over 75 with acute or convalescent COVID-19. Sequenced material: peripheral blood. The CDR3 DNA reads TGTGCCACCAGCAGAGGGGGGACAGGGGCCAACGTCCTGACTTTC. Amino acid sequence: CATSRGGTGANVLTF.